These T cell receptor beta chains were read from a single sample in a study of blood T cell repertoires in COVID-19. The method was immunoSEQ multiplex PCR; TCRdb's version includes in-frame clones alone and lacks a portion of them. The repertoire holds about 310,000 clones, around nine tenths seen once, with over 1% in the top ten. Sequenced material: peripheral blood. The source is a man between 65 and 85 years old with acute or convalescent COVID-19. CDR3s include the opening cysteine and the closing phenylalanine or tryptophan. A D gene is named only where the DNA matches it firmly. Only part of the rows carry a size: once, few, many, or a class if the clone is expanded.

j_gene | v_gene | abundance | d_gene | CDR3nt | CDR3aa
TRBJ1-1 | TRBV28 | NA | TRBD1 | TGTGCCAGTCAGACAGGGGCTGGGATGAACACTGAAGCTTTCTTT | CASQTGAGMNTEAFF
TRBJ2-2 | TRBV19 | few | NA | TGTGCCAGTAGTATCCGCAGAAACACCGGGGAGCTGTTTTTT | CASSIRRNTGELFF
TRBJ2-3 | TRBV5-1 | NA | NA | TGCGCCAGCAGCTGGAATAGCGTCGGCACAGATACGCAGTATTTT | CASSWNSVGTDTQYF
TRBJ2-7 | TRBV7-2 | NA | NA | TGTGCCAGCAGCCCCCGGCGAGAGACTTACGAGCAGTACTTC | CASSPRRETYEQYF
TRBJ2-1 | TRBV10-2 | NA | TRBD2 | TGCGCCAGCACTGCTAGCGGGCCCAACAATGAGCAGTTCTTC | CASTASGPNNEQFF
TRBJ2-1 | TRBV24-1 | NA | NA | TGTGCCACCAGTGATTCCAGGGATGAGCAGTTCTTC | CATSDSRDEQFF
TRBJ1-2 | TRBV6-2/TRBV6-3 | NA | TRBD1 | TGTGCCAGCAGTTTTGACCCGGGACAGGCCCTTTTTGGAGGCTACACCTTC | CASSFDPGQALFGGYTF
TRBJ1-5 | TRBV9 | NA | NA | TGTGCCAGCAGCGTAACAGGTAATAGCAATCAGCCCCAGCATTTT | CASSVTGNSNQPQHF
TRBJ2-2 | TRBV29-1 | NA | NA | TGCAGCGTGGGGGGTTTAAGGAACACCGGGGAGCTGTTTTTT | CSVGGLRNTGELFF
TRBJ2-7 | TRBV2 | NA | TRBD1 | TGTGCCAGCAGTGAAGGAACAGGGGGCCCCTACGAGCAGTACTTC | CASSEGTGGPYEQYF
TRBJ1-1 | TRBV7-2 | NA | NA | TGTGCCAGCAGCACACAGGGGAACACTGAAGCTTTCTTT | CASSTQGNTEAFF
TRBJ1-1 | TRBV19 | NA | NA | TGTGCCAGTAGCCCGACATTGAACACTGAAGCTTTCTTT | CASSPTLNTEAFF
TRBJ2-1 | TRBV4-1 | NA | NA | TGCGCCAGCAGCCAAGACGCGGAAACGAGCTCCTACAATGAGCAGTTCTTC | CASSQDAETSSYNEQFF
TRBJ1-5 | TRBV6-2/TRBV6-3 | NA | NA | TGTGCCAGCAGTTTCCCCGGTGGTAATCAGCCCCAGCATTTT | CASSFPGGNQPQHF
TRBJ1-5 | TRBV19 | NA | NA | TGTGCCAGTAGTATCGGCAACAGCCAGAATCAGCCCCAGCATTTT | CASSIGNSQNQPQHF
TRBJ1-2 | TRBV7-6 | NA | TRBD1 | TGTGCCAGCAGCTTAGTGTCAGGGGGAGAGTATGGCTACACCTTC | CASSLVSGGEYGYTF
TRBJ1-2 | TRBV29-1 | NA | TRBD1 | TGCAGCGCCGCTAACCGGGGACAGGCCCTTTCTTATGGCTACACCTTC | CSAANRGQALSYGYTF
TRBJ2-5 | TRBV7-2 | few | TRBD1 | TGTGCCAGCAGCTTACCGGGACAGGGTGTCGGGGCCCAGTACTTC | CASSLPGQGVGAQYF
TRBJ1-1 | TRBV19 | NA | NA | TGTGCCAGTAGTATAGAGGGGGGTACTGAAGCTTTCTTT | CASSIEGGTEAFF
TRBJ2-3 | TRBV5-1 | NA | NA | TGCGCCAGCAGCTTGGATTTGCAGGGTGCGATGGATACGCAGTATTTT | CASSLDLQGAMDTQYF
TRBJ1-5 | TRBV28 | NA | TRBD1 | TGTGCCAGCAGCGTGCCGATAGACAGGGGGCCGAGTCAGCCCCAGCATTTT | CASSVPIDRGPSQPQHF
TRBJ2-5 | TRBV4-3 | NA | TRBD2 | TGCGCCAGCAGCCAAGATGTCTCGGGGGGGGTTACGAAGACCCAGTACTTC | CASSQDVSGGVTKTQYF
TRBJ2-1 | TRBV5-1 | NA | TRBD2 | TGCGCCAGCAGCTTGGGGACTAGCTCTTACAATGAGCAGTTCTTC | CASSLGTSSYNEQFF
TRBJ1-4 | TRBV11-2 | NA | TRBD1 | TGTGCCAGCAGCTTGACAGGGCGAAATGAAAAACTGTTTTTT | CASSLTGRNEKLFF
TRBJ2-5 | TRBV5-4 | NA | TRBD2 | TGTGCCAGCAGCGGTAAGGGACTAGCGGGGTCGGAGACCCAGTACTTC | CASSGKGLAGSETQYF
TRBJ1-5 | TRBV28 | few | TRBD1 | TGTGCCAGCAGTTTAGGGACAGGGGCCAAATATCAGCCCCAGCATTTT | CASSLGTGAKYQPQHF
TRBJ2-1 | TRBV7-3 | NA | NA | TGTGCCAGCAGCCGCGACCACACAGGCGAGCAGTTCTTC | CASSRDHTGEQFF
TRBJ2-1 | TRBV10-1 | once | TRBD1 | TGCGCCAGCAGTGAGTCTCTAGGACAGGGTTACAATGAGCAGTTCTTC | CASSESLGQGYNEQFF
TRBJ1-3 | TRBV7-9 | NA | TRBD1 | TGTGCCAGCAGCTTCCCACCTCGGACAGGAAGAAACACCATATATTTT | CASSFPPRTGRNTIYF
TRBJ1-4 | TRBV5-6 | NA | NA | TGTGCCAGCAGCCGGGACAAAACCGAAAAACTGTTTTTT | CASSRDKTEKLFF
TRBJ1-2 | TRBV4-1 | NA | TRBD1 | TGCGCCAGCAGCCAACACGCGGGACAGATCGGCTACACCTTC | CASSQHAGQIGYTF
TRBJ1-2 | TRBV5-1 | NA | TRBD1 | TGCGCCAGCAGCTTGGCACAGGGGGCTCATCTTGGCTACACCTTC | CASSLAQGAHLGYTF
TRBJ2-3 | TRBV2 | NA | NA | TGTGCCAGCACCGAGACTCTGCGGGGTCGCACAGATACGCAGTATTTT | CASTETLRGRTDTQYF
TRBJ2-1 | TRBV23-1 | NA | NA | TGCGCCAGCAGTCAATCGAGGGCTAGAAGCTCCTACAATGAGCAGTTCTTC | CASSQSRARSSYNEQFF
TRBJ2-7 | TRBV9 | NA | TRBD1 | TGTGCCAGCAGCCCCCGACAGGGCTTCAGTTACGAGCAGTACTTC | CASSPRQGFSYEQYF
TRBJ2-7 | TRBV9 | NA | TRBD2 | TGTGCCAGCAGCCCCGGGACTAGCGGGATCTACGAGCAGTACTTC | CASSPGTSGIYEQYF
TRBJ2-6 | TRBV11-2 | once | NA | TGTGCCAGCAGCCCCCGACTCGGAGGGGGCGCCTCTGGGGCCAACGTCCTGACTTTC | CASSPRLGGGASGANVLTF
TRBJ2-7 | TRBV5-8 | NA | NA | TGTGCCAGCAGCGCTAGAACTTCCGGCGCCGAGCAGTACTTC | CASSARTSGAEQYF
TRBJ1-4 | TRBV19 | NA | NA | TGTGCCAGTAGTATAGAAGAGGGGGATGGTGAGGAAAAACTGTTTTTT | CASSIEEGDGEEKLFF
TRBJ2-3 | TRBV25-1 | NA | TRBD2 | TGTGCCAGCAGTGCTAGCGGGAGATACACAGATACGCAGTATTTT | CASSASGRYTDTQYF
TRBJ2-3 | TRBV4-1 | once | TRBD2 | TGCGCCAGCAGCCAAGGACTAGCGGGGTTCACAGATACGCAGTATTTT | CASSQGLAGFTDTQYF
TRBJ2-1 | TRBV28 | NA | TRBD1 | TGTGCCAGCAGCGGGGGACAGGGCTGGGGTGAGCAGTTCTTC | CASSGGQGWGEQFF
TRBJ2-3 | TRBV5-4 | NA | TRBD2 | TGTGCCAGCAGGAAGACTAGCGGGAGGCCCACAGATACGCAGTATTTT | CASRKTSGRPTDTQYF
TRBJ1-2 | TRBV9 | few | NA | TGTGCCGGTACGGGAGCGATCTATGGCTACACCTTC | CAGTGAIYGYTF
TRBJ1-2 | TRBV7-8 | NA | NA | TGTGCCAGCAGCTTTCCGGCAGGGTTTAATGCTGGCTACACCTTC | CASSFPAGFNAGYTF
TRBJ1-4 | TRBV19 | NA | TRBD1 | TGTGCCAGTAGTAGTACAGGGGCACGGACTGAAAAACTGTTTTTT | CASSSTGARTEKLFF
TRBJ1-2 | TRBV24-1 | NA | TRBD1 | TGTGCCACCTCTTCCGACAGGGGGCTTAACTATGGCTACACCTTC | CATSSDRGLNYGYTF
TRBJ1-6 | TRBV5-1 | NA | NA | TGCGCCAGCAGCTTGGCGCCTGCGGGTTCCCATTCACCCCTCCACTTT | CASSLAPAGSHSPLHF
TRBJ2-7 | TRBV9 | NA | TRBD2 | TGTGCCAGCAGCGTAGCGGCGGGACTAGCGTCCTACGAGCAGTACTTC | CASSVAAGLASYEQYF
TRBJ2-2 | TRBV7-2 | NA | NA | TGTGCCAGCAGCTTAATCTCCGCCGGGGAGCTGTTTTTT | CASSLISAGELFF